This TCR beta chain stems from a study of identical twins. The length of the CDR3 is 13 residues. In germline, CDR1 is SQVTM, CDR2 ANQGSEA. Study results and limitations: Invariant MAIT and iNKT cells may have partly biased zero-insertion analyses.

A universal primer binding site was introduced by template switching. The final cDNA contained unique molecular identifiers. TCRdb processed the 5' RACE reads anew with MiXCR; each CDR3 protein has one entry. The table shows fewer than 550,000 distinct CDR3 sequences, with roughly an eighth occurring only once. The table lists this clonotype with a few counts. As yet, its antigen is unknown. The junction departs from germline at one end; a sequencing error may be responsible. This same sample was also part of a study on yellow fever vaccine responses in identical twins.

Sequenced input: CD4+ T cells sorted from blood. The source of this sequence is a woman under 30 in good health. The gene calls are TRBV29-1 and TRBJ1-5, with D tentatively TRBD1 (5 bases). CDR3 nucleotide sequence: TGCAGCGTTGACGGGGGAACCAATCAGCCCCAGCACTTT. Amino acid sequence: CSVDGGTNQPQHF.